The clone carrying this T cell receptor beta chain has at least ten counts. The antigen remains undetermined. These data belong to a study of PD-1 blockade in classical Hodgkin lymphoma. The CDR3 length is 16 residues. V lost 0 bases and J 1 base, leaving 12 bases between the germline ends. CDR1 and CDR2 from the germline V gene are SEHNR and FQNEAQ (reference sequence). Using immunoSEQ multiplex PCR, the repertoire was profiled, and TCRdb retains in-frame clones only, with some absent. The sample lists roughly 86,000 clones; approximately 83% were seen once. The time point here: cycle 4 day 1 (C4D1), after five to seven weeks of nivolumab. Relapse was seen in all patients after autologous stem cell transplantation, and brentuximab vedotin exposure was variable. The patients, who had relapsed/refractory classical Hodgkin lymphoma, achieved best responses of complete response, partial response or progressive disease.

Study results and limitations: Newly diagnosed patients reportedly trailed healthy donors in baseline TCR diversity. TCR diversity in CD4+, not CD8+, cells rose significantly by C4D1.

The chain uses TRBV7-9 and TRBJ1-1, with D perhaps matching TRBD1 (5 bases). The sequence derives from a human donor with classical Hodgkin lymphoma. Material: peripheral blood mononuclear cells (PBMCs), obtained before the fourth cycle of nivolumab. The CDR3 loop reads CASSLAGLGPNTEAFF. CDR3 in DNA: TGTGCCAGCAGCTTAGCGGGACTAGGACCGAACACTGAAGCTTTCTTT.